Listed below are T cell receptor beta chains from one sample, sequenced in a study of T cell repertoires and HLA-DP antigens. Produced via immunoSEQ multiplex PCR; TCRdb's table is partial and in-frame only. Of around 110,000 clones in the sample, about 92% were seen once. What these receptors recognize is not known. The sample was CD4+ T cells from PBMCs. The receptors were sampled from a woman younger than 35 in good health and CMV-seronegative. Each CDR3 is given with its conserved first and last residue. The order of the fields is clone size, D gene, V gene, J gene, CDR3 length, CDR3 protein, CDR3 DNA. D genes are given only for firm matches. Size values are once, few and many counts, or a class for expanded clones, and some rows have none.

clone_size: .; d_call: TRBD1; v_call: TRBV18; j_call: TRBJ2-6; cdr3_length: 13; cdr3_aa: CASSTGTVNVLTF; cdr3_nt: TGTGCCAGCTCGACCGGGACAGTCAACGTCCTGACTTTC
clone_size: .; d_call: TRBD1; v_call: TRBV18; j_call: TRBJ1-6; cdr3_length: 14; cdr3_aa: CASHRDRGPSPLHF; cdr3_nt: TGTGCCAGCCACCGGGACAGGGGCCCTTCACCCCTCCACTTT
clone_size: few; d_call: TRBD1; v_call: TRBV7-9; j_call: TRBJ1-1; cdr3_length: 17; cdr3_aa: CASSLGQVPVEVPEAFF; cdr3_nt: TGTGCCAGCAGCTTGGGACAGGTACCCGTGGAGGTCCCTGAAGCTTTCTTT
clone_size: .; d_call: .; v_call: TRBV30; j_call: TRBJ2-3; cdr3_length: 14; cdr3_aa: CAWRRAIGTDTQYF; cdr3_nt: TGTGCCTGGAGACGGGCTATCGGCACAGATACGCAGTATTTT
clone_size: .; d_call: .; v_call: TRBV29-1; j_call: TRBJ1-1; cdr3_length: 13; cdr3_aa: CSVAGKLNTEAFF; cdr3_nt: TGCAGCGTTGCAGGGAAATTGAACACTGAAGCTTTCTTT
clone_size: .; d_call: .; v_call: TRBV29-1; j_call: TRBJ2-7; cdr3_length: 13; cdr3_aa: CSVEPDGTYEQYF; cdr3_nt: TGCAGCGTCGAACCGGACGGTACCTACGAGCAGTACTTC
clone_size: .; d_call: TRBD1; v_call: TRBV7-3; j_call: TRBJ2-3; cdr3_length: 16; cdr3_aa: CASSTTGGWSADTQYF; cdr3_nt: TGTGCCAGCAGCACCACAGGGGGCTGGTCCGCAGATACGCAGTATTTT
clone_size: .; d_call: TRBD2; v_call: TRBV9; j_call: TRBJ2-3; cdr3_length: 15; cdr3_aa: CASSVGEGGTDTQYF; cdr3_nt: TGTGCCAGCAGCGTGGGGGAGGGTGGCACAGATACGCAGTATTTT
clone_size: .; d_call: .; v_call: TRBV9; j_call: TRBJ1-3; cdr3_length: 18; cdr3_aa: CASSARVPTSTPGNTIYF; cdr3_nt: TGTGCCAGCAGCGCCCGCGTGCCTACAAGTACTCCTGGAAACACCATATATTTT
clone_size: .; d_call: .; v_call: TRBV5-1; j_call: TRBJ1-1; cdr3_length: 13; cdr3_aa: CASSLAANTEAFF; cdr3_nt: TGCGCCAGCAGCTTGGCAGCGAACACTGAAGCTTTCTTT
clone_size: .; d_call: .; v_call: TRBV28; j_call: TRBJ2-3; cdr3_length: 16; cdr3_aa: CASSTIGPIRADTQYF; cdr3_nt: TGTGCCAGCAGTACTATCGGACCCATAAGGGCAGATACGCAGTATTTT
clone_size: .; d_call: TRBD1; v_call: TRBV25-1; j_call: TRBJ1-2; cdr3_length: 16; cdr3_aa: CASSRWGTGENYGYTF; cdr3_nt: TGTGCCAGCAGTCGGTGGGGGACAGGGGAAAACTATGGCTACACCTTC
clone_size: .; d_call: TRBD1; v_call: TRBV11-2; j_call: TRBJ1-4; cdr3_length: 14; cdr3_aa: CASSIGQGSGKLFF; cdr3_nt: TGTGCCAGCAGCATCGGACAGGGTTCGGGAAAACTGTTTTTT
clone_size: .; d_call: .; v_call: TRBV28; j_call: TRBJ2-7; cdr3_length: 14; cdr3_aa: CASSSGGPRYEQYF; cdr3_nt: TGTGCCAGCAGCTCCGGGGGCCCGAGGTACGAGCAGTACTTC
clone_size: .; d_call: .; v_call: TRBV12-5; j_call: TRBJ2-7; cdr3_length: 11; cdr3_aa: CASGVTNEQYF; cdr3_nt: TGTGCTAGTGGTGTGACTAATGAGCAGTACTTC
clone_size: .; d_call: TRBD1; v_call: TRBV19; j_call: TRBJ1-6; cdr3_length: 13; cdr3_aa: CASSWTGRSPLHF; cdr3_nt: TGTGCCAGTAGTTGGACAGGGAGGTCACCCCTCCACTTT
clone_size: .; d_call: .; v_call: TRBV7-9; j_call: TRBJ1-4; cdr3_length: 14; cdr3_aa: CASAEGATNEKLFF; cdr3_nt: TGTGCCAGCGCAGAGGGGGCAACTAATGAAAAACTGTTTTTT
clone_size: .; d_call: TRBD2; v_call: TRBV7-2; j_call: TRBJ2-3; cdr3_length: 17; cdr3_aa: CASSLGSGRPFTDTQYF; cdr3_nt: TGTGCCAGCAGCTTGGGAAGCGGGAGGCCCTTCACAGATACGCAGTATTTT
clone_size: .; d_call: .; v_call: TRBV27; j_call: TRBJ2-3; cdr3_length: 17; cdr3_aa: CASSPALGRDPPDTQYF; cdr3_nt: TGTGCCAGCAGCCCGGCCCTTGGGCGGGATCCCCCAGATACGCAGTATTTT
clone_size: .; d_call: TRBD2; v_call: TRBV7-3; j_call: TRBJ2-3; cdr3_length: 18; cdr3_aa: CASSLRGSGGESTDTQYF; cdr3_nt: TGTGCCAGCAGCTTACGGGGTAGCGGGGGCGAAAGCACAGATACGCAGTATTTT
clone_size: .; d_call: .; v_call: TRBV5-1; j_call: TRBJ2-1; cdr3_length: 15; cdr3_aa: CASSVTVNHYNEQFF; cdr3_nt: TGCGCCAGCAGCGTGACGGTCAACCACTACAATGAGCAGTTCTTC
clone_size: .; d_call: TRBD1; v_call: TRBV6-5; j_call: TRBJ1-3; cdr3_length: 12; cdr3_aa: CATRTGGNTIYF; cdr3_nt: TGTGCCACTAGGACAGGTGGAAACACCATATATTTT
clone_size: .; d_call: .; v_call: TRBV5-6; j_call: TRBJ1-3; cdr3_length: 13; cdr3_aa: CASSPTSGNTIYF; cdr3_nt: TGTGCCAGCAGCCCAACCTCCGGAAACACCATATATTTT
clone_size: .; d_call: .; v_call: TRBV7-6; j_call: TRBJ1-3; cdr3_length: 17; cdr3_aa: CASSLASRGPLGNTIYF; cdr3_nt: TGTGCCAGCAGCTTAGCGTCAAGGGGACCGCTTGGAAACACCATATATTTT
clone_size: .; d_call: TRBD2; v_call: TRBV19; j_call: TRBJ2-2; cdr3_length: 16; cdr3_aa: CASRWNGRALGGELFF; cdr3_nt: TGTGCCAGTAGATGGAACGGGAGGGCCCTAGGCGGGGAGCTGTTTTTT